The clone carrying this T cell receptor beta chain was counted between two and nine times. What it binds is unknown. Germline V CDR1 and CDR2: KGHSH, LQKENI. The CDR3 covers 13 residues. Trimming removed 4 bases from V and 6 bases from J; junction bases left unmatched: 2. The sample comes from a study of vaccination effects on CD4 cells after COVID-19. Notes on the study in general: Both infection-induced and vaccine-induced clones contracted markedly at late post-vaccination timepoints. The study got few convalescent patients and did not collect any early post-infection timepoints. Healthy vaccinees showed cross-reactivity with common cold coronaviruses in only 1 of 255 vaccine-induced clones.

The data were produced by immunoSEQ multiplex PCR, yet TCRdb's version contains in-frame clones alone and is incomplete. The profile covers just over 30,000 clones, with roughly two thirds appearing a single time and around 28% taken by the ten largest. Antigen-specific CD4+ T cells were first expanded with viral peptide pools by the ViraFEST assay and only then sequenced. CD4+ T cells were isolated after around ten days of culture. Absence of prior SARS-CoV-2 infection characterized the vaccine recipients, who showed negative nucleocapsid antibodies. Sample: CD4+ T cells from PBMCs cultured with HCoV-229E spike peptides, taken before COVID-19 vaccination. The gene calls are TRBV18 and TRBJ1-1; 10 nucleotides align to TRBD1. The sequence derives from a human donor who received a COVID-19 vaccine. The DNA of the CDR3 is TGTGCCAGCTCACTCGGACAGGGGGCTGAAGCTTTCTTT. Encoded protein: CASSLGQGAEAFF.